The sequence of this T cell receptor beta chain was determined in a study of T cells in Graves' hyperthyroidism and ophthalmopathy. Study-wide results and limits: Separation of ophthalmopathy from stable hyperthyroidism was achieved by a 13 V-J model.

There are 15 residues in the CDR3. With 6 bases clipped from V and 9 bases from J, the junction kept 7 bases outside the gene matches. CDR1 and CDR2 (germline): LNHDA, SQIVND (reference sequence). On this clonotype: What it binds is unknown.

RNA transcripts were the template for amplifying TCR beta CDR3 regions. When the TCR CDR3 underwent first-round RT-PCR, the HTBI primer set was used. TCRdb used MiXCR to reprocess the multiplex PCR reads, holding one entry per CDR3 protein. The sample records 250,000 to 400,000 distinct CDR3 sequences, around 13% being singletons. The chain carries TRBV19 and TRBJ2-1; TRBD2 matches 14 bases. This clonotype was sampled from a woman aged 40 to 50 with Graves' ophthalmopathy. The source material was blood. CDR3 amino acids: CASSQTSGRAVEQFF. The CDR3 bases are TGTGCCAGTAGCCAGACTAGCGGGAGGGCCGTTGAGCAGTTCTTC.